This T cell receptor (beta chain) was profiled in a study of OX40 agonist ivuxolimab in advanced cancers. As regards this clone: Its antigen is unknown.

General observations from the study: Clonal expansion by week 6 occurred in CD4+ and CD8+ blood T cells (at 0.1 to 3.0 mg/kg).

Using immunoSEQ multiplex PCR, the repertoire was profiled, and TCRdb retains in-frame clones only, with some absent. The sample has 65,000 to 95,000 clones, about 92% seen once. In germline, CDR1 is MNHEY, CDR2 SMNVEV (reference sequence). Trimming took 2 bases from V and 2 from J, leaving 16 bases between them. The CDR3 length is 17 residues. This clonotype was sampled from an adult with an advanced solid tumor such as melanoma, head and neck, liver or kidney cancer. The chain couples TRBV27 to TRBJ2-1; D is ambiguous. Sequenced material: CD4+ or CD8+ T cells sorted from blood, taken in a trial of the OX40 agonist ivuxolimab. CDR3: CASSLIRRIGAYNEQFF. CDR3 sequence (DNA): TGTGCCAGCAGTTTAATACGAAGGATTGGCGCCTACAATGAGCAGTTCTTC.